The next 30 T cell receptor beta chains were all read from a single sample in a study of cytotoxic CD8 clonotypes in ibrutinib-treated CLL. Assay used: immunoSEQ multiplex PCR; TCRdb lists only in-frame clones, some missing. The table records about 44,000 clones, more than 60% of them present only once. The sequences come from PBMCs, collected after 12 months of ibrutinib treatment. These receptors all come from a human donor with chronic lymphocytic leukemia.

This clone was counted only a few times. J is TRBJ1-3 and V is TRBV14, with D perhaps TRBD1 (5 bases). The CDR3 consists of 16 residues. Trimming stripped 3 bases from V and 0 bases from J, with 12 bases between. Germline CDR1 is SGHDN and CDR2 is FVKESK. The CDR3 reads CASSHLGPGSGNTIYF. The CDR3 nucleotides are TGTGCCAGCAGCCATTTGGGGCCGGGCTCTGGAAACACCATATATTTT.

The chain recombines TRBV5-4 with TRBJ1-5; 8 nucleotides line up with TRBD1. Unmatched junction bases numbered 3, after V lost 1 base and J lost 6 bases. This CDR3 has 14 residues. Germline-derived CDR1 and CDR2 are SGHNT and YYREEE (reference sequence). DNA of the CDR3: TGTGCCAGCAGCTTGCAGGGGGCCGGTCAGCCCCAGCATTTT. Translation gives CASSLQGAGQPQHF.

J is TRBJ2-5 and V is TRBV5-4, with no clear D. The CDR3 is made up of 14 amino acids. The germline V and J ends were trimmed by 4 bases and 5 bases, with 15 bases remaining between them. Germline CDR1 SGHNT, CDR2 YYREEE (reference sequence). CDR3 nucleotides: TGTGCCAGCAGCACGAAGGAAACGAGGGAGACCCAGTACTTC. Its translation: CASSTKETRETQYF. Variable domain in full (rest from reference TRBV5-4 and TRBJ2-5): ETGVTQSPTHLIKTRGQQVTLRCSSQSGHNTVSWYQQALGQGPQFIFQYYREEENGRGNFPPRFSGLQFPNYSSELNVNALELDDSALYLCASSTKETRETQYFGPGTRLLVL.

This clone has a handful of counts. The V gene is TRBV6-6, the J gene TRBJ2-5; no firm D call. CDR3 length equals 12 residues. Germline V gives CDR1 MNHNY, CDR2 SVGAGI (reference sequence). Trimming took off 7 bases at V and 1 base at J, with 7 bases between the two ends. The CDR3 is CASKRSQETQYF. In nucleotides, the CDR3 is TGTGCCAGCAAACGGTCCCAAGAGACCCAGTACTTC.

V is TRBV5-4 and J is TRBJ2-5; 14 bases line up with TRBD2. The CDR3 is 14 residues long. Unmatched junction bases numbered 3, after V lost 7 bases and J lost 4 bases. CDR1 is SGHNT, CDR2 YYREEE, per germline (reference sequence). CDR3 sequence: CASGTSGSIETQYF. Here the CDR3 DNA reads TGTGCCAGCGGGACTAGCGGGAGTATAGAGACCCAGTACTTC.

The rearrangement links TRBV28 to TRBJ2-6; possible D gene TRBD1, 6 bases. The germline V gene has CDR1 MDHEN and CDR2 SYDVKM. This CDR3 has 14 amino acids. Trimming cost V 4 bases and J 4 bases, with 8 bases left between them. CDR3 in amino acids: CASSSGAGANVLTF. For the CDR3, the DNA is TGTGCCAGCAGTTCAGGGGCCGGGGCCAACGTCCTGACTTTC.

The chain uses TRBV4-3 and TRBJ2-5; no reliable D call. The CDR3 extends over 16 amino acids. Germline CDR1 is LGHNA and CDR2 is YSLEER. The V gene lost 2 bases and the J gene lost 2 bases, with 15 bases spanning the gap. CDR3 sequence reads: CASSQSWAGRQETQYF. Here the CDR3 DNA reads TGCGCCAGCAGCCAAAGTTGGGCAGGCCGGCAAGAGACCCAGTACTTC.

V gene TRBV5-6 combines with J gene TRBJ1-1, with D uncertain. V was pared by 0 bases and J by 14 bases, with 14 bases between. The CDR3 covers 12 residues. Germline CDR1 is SGHDT and CDR2 is YYEEEE. The CDR3 spells CASSLAPTPPFF. CDR3 sequence (DNA): TGTGCCAGCAGCTTGGCCCCGACGCCCCCCTTCTTT. The variable domain in full, with the rest retrieved from reference TRBV5-6 and TRBJ1-1, is DAGVTQSPTHLIKTRGQQVTLRCSPKSGHDTVSWYQQALGQGPQFIFQYYEEEERQRGNFPDRFSGHQFPNYSSELNVNALLLGDSALYLCASSLAPTPPFFGQGTRLTVV.

The chain couples TRBV5-4 to TRBJ2-4, with D possibly matching TRBD1 (6 bases). This CDR3 is 13 amino acids long. CDR1 and CDR2 (germline): SGHNT, YYREEE (reference sequence). With 4 bases removed from V and 6 bases from J, the gap between germline ends came to 11 bases. The CDR3 coding sequence is TGTGCCAGCAGCGTTGGACAGCTAAACATTCAGTACTTC. This sequence encodes CASSVGQLNIQYF.

The rearrangement joins TRBV6-1 to TRBJ2-3; D gene unclear. Trimming pared 6 bases from V and 3 bases from J, leaving 13 bases between. Germline loops: CDR1 MNHNS, CDR2 SASEGT. The CDR3 is 14 amino acids. Written as DNA, the CDR3 is TGTGCCAGCAGCAGGCTGCAATCGACAGATACGCAGTATTTT. Translation gives CASSRLQSTDTQYF.

This chain links TRBV27 with TRBJ1-2; TRBD1 might be the D (5 bases). Trimming stripped 3 bases from V and 2 bases from J, with 10 bases between. CDR3 length: 14 amino acids. Per germline, CDR1 MNHEY and CDR2 SMNVEV (reference sequence). CDR3 bases: TGTGCCAGCAGTTTGGGGGGGTACAACTATGGCTACACCTTC. Encoded protein: CASSLGGYNYGYTF.

The chain couples TRBV18 to TRBJ2-7, with 10 bases aligning to TRBD2. The germline gives CDR1 KGHSH, CDR2 LQKENI. The CDR3 has 14 amino acids. The trim removed 3 bases at V and 6 bases at J, leaving 5 bases unmatched. CDR3 bases: TGTGCCAGCTCACCCCTAGCGGGAGAGCCCGAGCAGTACTTC. Amino acid sequence: CASSPLAGEPEQYF.

At least ten counts were recorded for this clone. J is TRBJ2-3 and V is TRBV7-9, with TRBD2 matching 13 bases. The CDR3 totals 19 residues. CDR1 and CDR2 (germline): SEHNR, FQNEAQ (reference sequence). Trimming at V came to 4 bases and at J to 5 bases, leaving 15 bases not matched to a gene. The CDR3 spells CASSSSTLRTSGRRDTQYF. Written as DNA, the CDR3 is TGTGCCAGCAGCTCCTCCACCCTTCGGACTAGCGGGAGAAGAGATACGCAGTATTTT.

V is TRBV4-1 and J is TRBJ2-1, with 10 bases lining up with TRBD2. CDR1 is MGHRA, CDR2 YSYEKL, per germline. The CDR3 contains 15 residues. V shed 0 bases, J shed 6 bases, and the junction held 2 bases outside the gene matches. The CDR3: CASSQEGTSVNEQFF. The CDR3 region has the DNA TGCGCCAGCAGCCAAGAGGGGACTAGCGTCAATGAGCAGTTCTTC.

The chain uses TRBV5-4 and TRBJ1-2, with 10 bases matching TRBD1. The CDR3 has 14 amino acids. J gave up 6 bases and V 0 bases, and 2 bases lay outside the gene matches. The V gene's germline CDR1 is SGHNT and CDR2 YYREEE (reference sequence). CDR3 sequence reads: CASSLVTGGDGYTF. CDR3 nucleotide sequence: TGTGCCAGCAGCTTGGTGACAGGGGGCGATGGCTACACCTTC.

The V call is TRBV27, the J call TRBJ2-2; D is possibly TRBD2 (6 bases). CDR1 is MNHEY, CDR2 SMNVEV, per germline (reference sequence). V lost 5 bases and J 6 bases, leaving 13 bases between the germline ends. This CDR3 comprises 14 residues. CDR3 sequence: CASSDRPGAGELFF. CDR3 sequence (DNA): TGTGCCAGCAGTGACCGACCGGGGGCCGGGGAGCTGTTTTTT.

The V gene is TRBV2, the J gene TRBJ1-2, with D unclear. Per germline, CDR1 SNHLY and CDR2 FYNNEI. V gave up 6 bases and J gave up 0 bases, with 5 bases separating them. The length of the CDR3 is 12 residues. In DNA, the CDR3 is TGTGCCAGCAGGGACTCTAACTATGGCTACACCTTC. Amino acids: CASRDSNYGYTF. Full variable domain (missing parts from reference TRBV2 and TRBJ1-2): EPEVTQTPSHQVTQMGQEVILRCVPISNHLYFYWYRQILGQKVEFLVSFYNNEISEKSEIFDDQFSVERPDGSNFTLKIRSTKLEDSAMYFCASRDSNYGYTFGSGTRLTVV.

The chain employs TRBV4-3 and TRBJ1-2; 7 bases are a match to TRBD1. The CDR3 is 13 residues long. CDR1 is LGHNA, CDR2 YSLEER, per germline. V shed 0 bases, J shed 5 bases, and the junction held 0 bases outside the gene matches. The CDR3 sequence is CASSQDRGYGYTF. The DNA of the CDR3 is TGCGCCAGCAGCCAAGACAGGGGGTATGGCTACACCTTC.

The chain employs TRBV9 and TRBJ2-3; D unresolved. Deletions cut 4 bases from V and 0 bases from J, with 3 bases between. The CDR3 has 12 amino acids. Per the germline V gene, CDR1 is SGDLS and CDR2 is YYNGEE. In DNA form, the CDR3 reads TGTGCCAGCAGCTGGAGCACAGATACGCAGTATTTT. Its protein is CASSWSTDTQYF.

The V gene is TRBV6-1, the J gene TRBJ2-7; D perhaps matches TRBD1 (6 bases). CDR1 MNHNS and CDR2 SASEGT come from the germline V gene. This CDR3 has 15 amino acids. V dropped 2 bases and J dropped 3 bases, with 14 bases sitting between them. CDR3 region: CASSERTVGIYEQYF. In DNA, the CDR3 is TGTGCCAGCAGTGAACGGACAGTGGGTATCTACGAGCAGTACTTC.

V is TRBV5-6 and J is TRBJ1-2; D gene ambiguous. Per the germline V gene, CDR1 is SGHDT and CDR2 is YYEEEE. Trimming pared 4 bases from V and 5 bases from J, leaving 12 bases between. CDR3 size: 13 residues. In DNA form, the CDR3 reads TGTGCCAGCAGCGATCAGAGGGAGTATGGCTACACCTTC. Translating gives CASSDQREYGYTF.

The chain joins TRBV2 to TRBJ2-1, with no clear D. Germline V gene sequence: CDR1 SNHLY, CDR2 FYNNEI. The CDR3 totals 14 residues. Trimming removed 3 bases from V and 0 bases from J, with 6 bases in between. The CDR3, as DNA: TGTGCCAGCAGTGATGTGGTCTCCTACAATGAGCAGTTCTTC. Translating it yields CASSDVVSYNEQFF. Filled out from reference TRBV2 and TRBJ2-1, the complete variable domain reads EPEVTQTPSHQVTQMGQEVILRCVPISNHLYFYWYRQILGQKVEFLVSFYNNEISEKSEIFDDQFSVERPDGSNFTLKIRSTKLEDSAMYFCASSDVVSYNEQFFGPGTRLTVL.

The V and J genes are TRBV13 and TRBJ2-2; TRBD2 matches 7 bases. Germline CDR1 reads PRHDT; CDR2 reads FYEKMQ (reference sequence). The V segment lost 2 bases and the J segment 6 bases; nucleotides outside the gene matches: 6. The CDR3 is 15 amino acids. The CDR3 is CASSLKAGRAGELFF. The CDR3 DNA sequence: TGTGCCAGCAGCTTAAAGGCAGGGAGGGCCGGGGAGCTGTTTTTT. Full variable domain (rest looked up from reference TRBV13 and TRBJ2-2): AAGVIQSPRHLIKEKRETATLKCYPIPRHDTVYWYQQGPGQDPQFLISFYEKMQSDKGSIPDRFSAQQFSDYHSELNMSSLELGDSALYFCASSLKAGRAGELFFGEGSRLTVL.

This clone has just a few counts. The chain carries TRBV11-2 and TRBJ2-2; 7 bases align to TRBD2. The CDR3 runs to 16 residues. The V segment lost 3 bases and the J segment 4 bases; nucleotides outside the gene matches: 8. Germline CDR1 and CDR2: SGHAT and FQNNGV. The CDR3 DNA sequence: TGTGCCAGCAGCTTTGAGGCCCAGCGGGGCACCGGGGAGCTGTTTTTT. Protein sequence: CASSFEAQRGTGELFF. The variable domain in full, with the rest retrieved from reference TRBV11-2 and TRBJ2-2, is EAGVAQSPRYKIIEKRQSVAFWCNPISGHATLYWYQQILGQGPKLLIQFQNNGVVDDSQLPKDRFSAERLKGVDSTLKIQPAKLEDSAVYLCASSFEAQRGTGELFFGEGSRLTVL.

V gene TRBV27 combines with J gene TRBJ2-2; D is unresolved. The CDR3 spans 13 residues. Deletions cut 3 bases from V and 3 bases from J, with 5 bases between. The germline gives CDR1 MNHEY, CDR2 SMNVEV (reference sequence). The CDR3 is CASSLPYTGELFF. The CDR3, as DNA: TGTGCCAGCAGTTTGCCATACACCGGGGAGCTGTTTTTT.

The chain uses TRBV7-9 and TRBJ2-1, with a tentative D call TRBD2 (5 bases). Germline loops: CDR1 SEHNR, CDR2 FQNEAQ (reference sequence). The CDR3 runs to 15 residues. Trimming shortened V by 5 bases and J by 7 bases, and 18 bases separated the two germline ends. For the CDR3, the DNA is TGTGCCAGCAGCCAGTCGGGAAGGAAGAGGAATGAGCAGTTCTTC. It specifies CASSQSGRKRNEQFF.

In its sample, this clone was seen once. The V call is TRBV7-9, the J call TRBJ1-1; no clear D. Trimming left V 5 bases short and J 0 bases short, with 7 bases between. CDR1 is SEHNR and CDR2 is FQNEAQ in the germline V gene (reference sequence). The CDR3 is 13 residues long. The CDR3 sequence: CASSVDLNTEAFF. DNA of the CDR3: TGTGCCAGCAGCGTCGACTTGAACACTGAAGCTTTCTTT.

In this sample, this clone turned up a few times. The chain's CDR3 is CASSQRTSGVAFF. CDR3 bases: TGCGCCAGCAGCCAGCGGACCTCGGGAGTAGCTTTCTTT. The gene calls are TRBV4-3 and TRBJ1-1, with D uncertain. The CDR3 runs to 13 residues. Germline CDR1 reads LGHNA; CDR2 reads YSLEER. Trimming took off 3 bases at V and 10 bases at J, with 15 bases between the two ends.

The chain uses TRBV18 and TRBJ2-3; TRBD1 matches 8 bases. Per germline, CDR1 KGHSH and CDR2 LQKENI. The length of the CDR3 is 15 residues. Germline trimming cut 4 bases from V and 1 base from J; bases unmatched to any gene: 4. The CDR3 coding sequence is TGTGCCAGCTCACTTGACAGGGGAGGCACAGATACGCAGTATTTT. Translating gives CASSLDRGGTDTQYF.

The rearrangement links TRBV10-2 to TRBJ1-1; TRBD1 agrees at 12 bases. The J segment lost 7 bases and the V segment lost 8 bases, leaving 2 bases of the junction unmatched. Looked up from germline, CDR1 is WSHSY and CDR2 is SAAADI. This CDR3 region has 12 residues. In DNA form, the CDR3 reads TGCGCCAGCGGGGACAGGGGGCTTGAAGCTTTCTTT. Translated, it gives CASGDRGLEAFF.